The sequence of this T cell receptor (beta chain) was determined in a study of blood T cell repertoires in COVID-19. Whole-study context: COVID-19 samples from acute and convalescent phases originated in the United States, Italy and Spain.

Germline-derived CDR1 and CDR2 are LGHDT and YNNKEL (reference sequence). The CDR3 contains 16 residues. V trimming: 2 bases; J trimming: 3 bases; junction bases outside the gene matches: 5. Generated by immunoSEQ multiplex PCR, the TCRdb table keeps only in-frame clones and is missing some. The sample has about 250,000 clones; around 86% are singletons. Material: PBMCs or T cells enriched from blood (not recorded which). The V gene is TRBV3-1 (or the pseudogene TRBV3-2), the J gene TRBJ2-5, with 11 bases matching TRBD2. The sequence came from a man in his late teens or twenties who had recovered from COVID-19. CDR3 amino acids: CASSQSSSGGKETQYF. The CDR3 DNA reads TGTGCCAGCAGCCAATCCTCTAGCGGGGGGAAAGAGACCCAGTACTTC.